Each of the 24 T cell receptor beta chains below was sequenced from the same sample in a study of control samples from healthy donors and cancer patients. TCRdb's table, derived via immunoSEQ multiplex PCR, lists solely in-frame clones and lacks some. Among about 59,000 clones, under 95% were seen once, and the ten largest hold about 1.5%. Specimen: PBMCs. The source of these receptors is a man aged 35 to 55 with colorectal cancer.

This chain joins TRBV18 and TRBJ2-2; D is undetermined. Between the trimmed V and J ends, which lost 3 bases and 6 bases, there was a span of 8 bases. This CDR3 has 13 residues. CDR1 and CDR2 (germline): KGHSH, LQKENI. CDR3 nucleotides: TGTGCCAGCTCACCGGAGAGGTCCGGGGAGCTGTTTTTT. Translating gives CASSPERSGELFF.

The rearrangement links TRBV16 to TRBJ2-7, with 10 bases identical to TRBD2. Trimming took 4 bases from V and 2 from J; bases not matched to a gene: 5. The CDR3 extends over 15 amino acids. CDR1 is KGHSY and CDR2 is FQNENV in the germline V gene. The DNA of the CDR3 is TGTGCCAGCAGCCGCGAGCGGGGGGGCGCCTACGAGCAGTACTTC. It translates to CASSRERGGAYEQYF.

This chain connects TRBV5-1 to TRBJ2-5, with 9 bases matching TRBD1. Germline CDR1 reads SGHRS; CDR2 reads YFSETQ. The ends lost 4 bases at V and 4 bases at J; junction bases unmatched: 5. The CDR3 is made up of 14 amino acids. The CDR3 DNA reads as TGCGCCAGCAGCACAGGACAGGGGCGAGAGACCCAGTACTTC. The encoded protein is CASSTGQGRETQYF.

The chain recombines TRBV27 with TRBJ1-2; the match to TRBD1 covers 8 bases. CDR1 is MNHEY, CDR2 SMNVEV, per germline (reference sequence). After removal of 4 bases from V and 8 bases from J, the junction contained 21 bases not matched to a gene. The CDR3 has 18 residues. CDR3 DNA sequence: TGTGCCAGCAGTTCATTGGGCCCAGGGGACAGGACCTCTCGCGGCTACACCTTC. Translation: CASSSLGPGDRTSRGYTF.

The chain recombines TRBV7-9 with TRBJ2-5; 10 bases align to TRBD1. Per germline, CDR1 SEHNR and CDR2 FQNEAQ (reference sequence). The CDR3 spans 16 residues. Trimming at V came to 4 bases and at J to 5 bases, leaving 10 bases not matched to a gene. CDR3 region: CASSSVPGQGSETQYF. The CDR3 bases are TGTGCCAGCAGCTCCGTACCGGGACAGGGGTCGGAGACCCAGTACTTC. Full variable domain (missing parts from reference TRBV7-9 and TRBJ2-5): DTGVSQNPRHKITKRGQNVTFRCDPISEHNRLYWYRQTLGQGPEFLTYFQNEAQLEKSRLLSDRFSAERPKGSFSTLEIQRTEQGDSAMYLCASSSVPGQGSETQYFGPGTRLLVL.

This clone was detected a few times. This chain uses TRBV30 with TRBJ1-5; D perhaps matches TRBD1 (5 bases). Germline V lookup: CDR1 GTSNPN, CDR2 SVGIG (reference sequence). This CDR3 region has 16 residues. V was trimmed by 4 bases and J by 0 bases, leaving 16 bases between them. In DNA, the CDR3 is TGTGCCTGGAAGGAGGGGTTCGGATATAGCAATCAGCCCCAGCATTTT. Its translation is CAWKEGFGYSNQPQHF. Full variable domain (missing parts from reference TRBV30 and TRBJ1-5): SQTIHQWPATLVQPVGSPLSLECTVEGTSNPNLYWYRQAAGRGLQLLFYSVGIGQISSEVPQNLSASRPQDRQFILSSKKLLLSDSGFYLCAWKEGFGYSNQPQHFGDGTRLSIL.

The gene calls are TRBV5-6 and TRBJ2-3, with D possibly being TRBD1 (6 bases). Germline CDR1 is SGHDT and CDR2 is YYEEEE. V was trimmed by 9 bases and J by 0 bases, leaving 14 bases between them. The CDR3 has 14 residues. The CDR3 nucleotides read TGTGCCACCCTCCTAGGGGGAAGCACAGATACGCAGTATTTT. This encodes CATLLGGSTDTQYF.

The chain couples TRBV7-8 to TRBJ2-1; a weak D match, TRBD2 (5 bases). V dropped 1 base and J dropped 0 bases, with 10 bases sitting between them. Germline CDR1 SGHVS, CDR2 FQNEAQ. The CDR3 is made up of 16 amino acids. The CDR3 loop reads CASSLDGVISYNEQFF. The DNA of the CDR3 is TGTGCCAGCAGCTTAGACGGGGTTATCTCCTACAATGAGCAGTTCTTC. The full variable domain, its missing parts supplied by reference TRBV7-8 and TRBJ2-1, is GAGVSQSPRYKVAKRGQDVALRCDPISGHVSLFWYQQALGQGPEFLTYFQNEAQLDKSGLPSDRFFAERPEGSVSTLKIQRTQQEDSAVYLCASSLDGVISYNEQFFGPGTRLTVL.

The chain links TRBV5-1 to TRBJ1-4; the D is unclear. V was shortened by 1 base and J by 7 bases, with 14 bases between the two germline ends. CDR1 and CDR2 (germline): SGHRS, YFSETQ. The CDR3 sequence is 15 residues long. DNA of the CDR3: TGCGCCAGCAGCTTGACGACCACCGGAACTGAAAAACTGTTTTTT. Its protein product is CASSLTTTGTEKLFF.

This clone was picked up one time. The CDR3 DNA follows: TGTGCCAGTAGGCCGGGACAGGGGGTCAATGGCTACACCTTC. Translation gives CASRPGQGVNGYTF. The chain recombines TRBV19 with TRBJ1-2; 11 positions match TRBD1. V gave up 6 bases and J gave up 6 bases; unmatched junction bases: 6. This CDR3 is built from 14 residues. Germline CDR1 reads LNHDA; CDR2 reads SQIVND (reference sequence).

The V and J genes are TRBV25-1 and TRBJ1-4; 7 bases align to TRBD1. V was clipped by 0 bases and J by 5 bases; unmatched bases: 6. The V gene's germline CDR1 is MGHDK and CDR2 SYGVNS. This CDR3 spans 16 amino acids. The chain's CDR3 is CASSEYLAGGNEKLFF. The CDR3, as DNA: TGTGCCAGCAGTGAATACCTCGCAGGGGGAAATGAAAAACTGTTTTTT.

Only one count was recorded for this clone. The chain recombines TRBV11-2 with TRBJ2-1; TRBD1 aligns across 9 bases. Germline CDR1 SGHAT, CDR2 FQNNGV. The CDR3 covers 15 residues. The ends lost 3 bases at V and 9 bases at J; junction bases unmatched: 9. The CDR3 sequence is CASSFVDRGSIEQFF. CDR3 nucleotides: TGTGCCAGCAGCTTCGTGGACAGGGGATCCATTGAGCAGTTCTTC. Complete variable domain (other parts from reference TRBV11-2 and TRBJ2-1): EAGVAQSPRYKIIEKRQSVAFWCNPISGHATLYWYQQILGQGPKLLIQFQNNGVVDDSQLPKDRFSAERLKGVDSTLKIQPAKLEDSAVYLCASSFVDRGSIEQFFGPGTRLTVL.

The chain combines TRBV18 with TRBJ2-2; TRBD1 might be the D (5 bases). CDR1 and CDR2 (germline): KGHSH, LQKENI. This CDR3 is built from 15 residues. V dropped 1 base and J dropped 3 bases, with 9 bases sitting between them. CDR3 DNA: TGTGCCAGCTCACCACGTCAGGGTGACACCGGGGAGCTGTTTTTT. This gives the protein CASSPRQGDTGELFF.

The CDR3 DNA sequence: TGTGCCAGCAGTGAAGCCTCGGCCTCACCCCTCCACTTT. Translating it yields CASSEASASPLHF. This chain uses TRBV6-1 with TRBJ1-6; D not certain. This CDR3 region has 13 residues. The V gene lost 0 bases and the J gene lost 10 bases, with 7 bases spanning the gap. The V gene's germline CDR1 is MNHNS and CDR2 SASEGT.

The count of this clone is one. The J gene is TRBJ2-1, the V gene TRBV19, with D perhaps given as TRBD1 or TRBD2 (5 bases each). V gave up 4 bases and J gave up 2 bases, with 12 bases separating them. CDR3 length: 15 amino acids. Germline CDR1 LNHDA, CDR2 SQIVND (reference sequence). CDR3 region: CASSRGTDAYNEQFF. As DNA, the CDR3 is TGTGCCAGTAGTAGGGGGACGGACGCCTACAATGAGCAGTTCTTC. Full variable domain (missing parts from reference TRBV19 and TRBJ2-1): DGGITQSPKYLFRKEGQNVTLSCEQNLNHDAMYWYRQDPGQGLRLIYYSQIVNDFQKGDIAEGYSVSREKKESFPLTVTSAQKNPTAFYLCASSRGTDAYNEQFFGPGTRLTVL.

The chain combines TRBV6-5 with TRBJ1-2; 9 positions match TRBD1. The junction had 9 bases not matched to a gene; V was cut back by 3 bases and J by 7 bases. Germline CDR1 is MNHEY and CDR2 is SVGAGI. The length of the CDR3 is 15 residues. This CDR3 reads CASSYPSTGGFGYTF. Written as DNA, the CDR3 is TGTGCCAGCAGTTATCCCTCAACAGGGGGCTTTGGCTACACCTTC.

This rearrangement joins TRBV19 to TRBJ1-5, with 7 nucleotides matching TRBD1. The germline CDR1 and CDR2 sequences are LNHDA and SQIVND (reference sequence). The CDR3 spans 15 residues. The V segment lost 3 bases and the J segment 2 bases; nucleotides outside the gene matches: 4. CDR3 nucleotides: TGTGCCAGTAGTATGCGAACAGGGGGCAATCAGCCCCAGCATTTT. Translation: CASSMRTGGNQPQHF.

The DNA of the CDR3 is TGTGCCAGCAGCTTTACCCCCCGGGGGGCCCTATACAATGAGCAGTTCTTC. Protein product: CASSFTPRGALYNEQFF. The V and J genes are TRBV7-3 and TRBJ2-1, with a possible D match to TRBD2 (7 bases). Germline V gene lookup returns CDR1 SGHTA and CDR2 FQGTGA. Trimming left V 3 bases short and J 4 bases short, with 19 bases between. The CDR3 spans 17 residues.

The CDR3 DNA reads TGTGCCAGCAGCTTGGACAGAAACACTGAAGCTTTCTTT. Its protein product is CASSLDRNTEAFF. The chain employs TRBV7-2 and TRBJ1-1, with D possibly matching TRBD1 (6 bases). CDR1 SGHTA and CDR2 FQGNSA come from the germline V gene. V gave up 3 bases and J gave up 2 bases, with 7 bases separating them. This CDR3 region has 13 residues.

The V call is TRBV7-2, the J call TRBJ2-2, with 11 bases aligning to TRBD1. V shed 0 bases, J shed 5 bases, and the junction held 11 bases outside the gene matches. Germline lookup yields CDR1 SGHTA and CDR2 FQGNSA. The CDR3 runs to 19 residues. The CDR3 sequence: CASSLALAGQGAITGELFF. CDR3 nucleotides: TGTGCCAGCAGCTTAGCGTTGGCAGGACAGGGGGCGATTACCGGGGAGCTGTTTTTT.

The V and J genes are TRBV12-5 and TRBJ1-1, with 9 bases matching TRBD1. The trim removed 3 bases at V and 8 bases at J, leaving 1 base unmatched. There are 12 residues in the CDR3. Germline CDR1 LGHNT, CDR2 FRNRAP. CDR3 DNA sequence: TGTGCTAGTGGTTTAGGGACAGGGGAAGCTTTCTTT. Translation: CASGLGTGEAFF. Variable domain in full (rest from reference TRBV12-5 and TRBJ1-1): DARVTQTPRHKVTEMGQEVTMRCQPILGHNTVFWYRQTMMQGLELLAYFRNRAPLDDSGMPKDRFSAEMPDATLATLKIQPSEPRDSAVYFCASGLGTGEAFFGQGTRLTVV.

The rearrangement joins TRBV7-3 to TRBJ1-2, with D possibly being TRBD1 (6 bases). V lost 8 bases, J lost 0 bases, and 10 bases lay in between. From germline, CDR1 is SGHTA and CDR2 FQGTGA. The CDR3 length is 13 residues. The CDR3 here is CASWGGTNYGYTF. As DNA, the CDR3 is TGTGCCAGCTGGGGGGGCACTAACTATGGCTACACCTTC.

This clone is a singleton in its sample. The chain couples TRBV6-1 to TRBJ2-7, with 12 bases lining up with TRBD2. V was pared by 3 bases and J by 1 base, with 4 bases of the junction left unmatched. Germline lookup yields CDR1 MNHNS and CDR2 SASEGT. The CDR3 runs to 16 residues. CDR3 in amino acids: CASSDSGTSGSYEQYF. CDR3 in DNA: TGTGCCAGCAGTGATTCCGGGACTAGCGGGTCCTACGAGCAGTACTTC.

The chain uses TRBV6-5 and TRBJ2-1; 10 nucleotides align to TRBD2. The CDR3 extends over 15 amino acids. Germline V gene data show CDR1 as MNHEY and CDR2 as SVGAGI. Trimming took 7 bases from V and 8 from J; bases not matched to a gene: 11. The CDR3, as DNA: TGTGCCAGCATGGGAGCGGGGGGGCCTAGGGATGAGCAGTTCTTC. Translating it yields CASMGAGGPRDEQFF.